The 31 T cell receptor beta chains given below trace back to one sample, sequenced in a study of neoadjuvant nivolumab and ipilimumab in lung cancer. The assay was immunoSEQ multiplex PCR, and TCRdb's table has in-frame clones only and misses some. The table has about 38,000 clones, 89% seen once. Sequenced material: peripheral blood, taken before neoadjuvant nivolumab, alone or with ipilimumab. The receptors were sampled from an adult with non-small cell lung cancer.

The rearrangement uses TRBV7-8 and TRBJ1-1, with a possible D match to TRBD1 (6 bases). The CDR3 loop spans 14 amino acids. Germline lookup yields CDR1 SGHVS and CDR2 FQNEAQ. With 4 bases removed from V and 1 base from J, the gap between germline ends came to 10 bases. The CDR3 sequence is CASSSTGANTEAFF. CDR3 sequence (DNA): TGTGCCAGCAGCTCGACAGGTGCGAACACTGAAGCTTTCTTT.

The chain recombines TRBV11-3 with TRBJ2-7; 7 nucleotides match TRBD2. The ends lost 5 bases at V and 5 bases at J; junction bases unmatched: 12. The germline gives CDR1 SGHNT, CDR2 YENEEA. The CDR3 runs to 15 residues. The CDR3 sequence is CASSEGLAGVDEQYF. CDR3 nucleotides: TGTGCCAGCAGCGAAGGTTTGGCGGGAGTAGACGAGCAGTACTTC.

This rearrangement joins TRBV5-1 to TRBJ1-1; 7 bases match TRBD1. V dropped 3 bases and J dropped 3; count of bases not matched to a gene: 2. Germline-derived CDR1 and CDR2 are SGHRS and YFSETQ. The CDR3 sequence is 13 residues long. DNA for the CDR3: TGCGCCAGCAGCTCTGACAGGGACACTGAAGCTTTCTTT. Protein sequence: CASSSDRDTEAFF.

The chain combines TRBV9 with TRBJ2-7; no clear D. The germline V gene has CDR1 SGDLS and CDR2 YYNGEE. This CDR3 comprises 15 residues. V lost 0 bases and J 1 base, leaving 11 bases between the germline ends. The CDR3 DNA sequence: TGTGCCAGCAGCGTAGCCCCGTCGAGATCCTACGAGCAGTACTTC. Amino acids: CASSVAPSRSYEQYF.

V is TRBV7-9 and J is TRBJ2-5; tentatively, D is TRBD1 (6 bases). Trimming pared 1 base from V and 4 bases from J, leaving 7 bases between. This CDR3 has 13 residues. Germline loops: CDR1 SEHNR, CDR2 FQNEAQ (reference sequence). CDR3: CASSLEGGETQYF. The CDR3 nucleotides are TGTGCCAGCAGCTTAGAAGGGGGAGAGACCCAGTACTTC.

The chain uses TRBV30 and TRBJ2-2; D assignment may be TRBD1 or TRBD2 (5 bases each). This CDR3 is built from 15 residues. Germline CDR1 is GTSNPN and CDR2 is SVGIG (reference sequence). Trimming cost V 5 bases and J 3 bases, with 16 bases left between them. CDR3 DNA sequence: TGTGCCTGGCGCCTCGAGGGGTCTGACACCGGGGAGCTGTTTTTT. Residues: CAWRLEGSDTGELFF.

This rearrangement joins TRBV5-5 to TRBJ2-2; 7 bases map to TRBD1. The CDR3 is made up of 17 amino acids. Trimming at V came to 0 bases and at J to 0 bases, leaving 5 bases not matched to a gene. CDR1 and CDR2 from the germline V gene are SGHKS and YYEKEE (reference sequence). The CDR3 nucleotides read TGTGCCAGCAGCTTGGATACAGGGGTCCCGAACACCGGGGAGCTGTTTTTT. Translated: CASSLDTGVPNTGELFF.

The genes are TRBV7-9 and TRBJ1-2; weak D call: TRBD1 (5 bases). Looked up from germline, CDR1 is SEHNR and CDR2 is FQNEAQ (reference sequence). The CDR3 has 15 residues. V was cut by 1 base and J by 0 bases, with 9 bases left in between. DNA for the CDR3: TGTGCCAGCAGCTTAGGGGGGACCACTAACTATGGCTACACCTTC. Amino acid sequence: CASSLGGTTNYGYTF. Full variable domain (missing parts from reference TRBV7-9 and TRBJ1-2): DTGVSQNPRHKITKRGQNVTFRCDPISEHNRLYWYRQTLGQGPEFLTYFQNEAQLEKSRLLSDRFSAERPKGSFSTLEIQRTEQGDSAMYLCASSLGGTTNYGYTFGSGTRLTVV.

V gene TRBV10-3 combines with J gene TRBJ2-5; D gene ambiguous. Germline CDR1 reads ENHRY; CDR2 reads SYGVKD. V was clipped by 4 bases and J by 3 bases, with 6 bases between them. The CDR3 is made up of 12 amino acids. The CDR3 DNA sequence: TGTGCCATCAGTGCCCCTAAAGAGACCCAGTACTTC. Translation: CAISAPKETQYF.

The V and J genes are TRBV7-2 and TRBJ2-1; 10 positions match TRBD2. The V gene end was trimmed by 5 bases and the J gene end by 3 bases; junction bases not matched to a gene: 4. The germline V gene has CDR1 SGHTA and CDR2 FQGNSA. The CDR3 has 15 amino acids. The CDR3 DNA follows: TGTGCCAGCAGCCAGGCTAGCGGGAGCTACAATGAGCAGTTCTTC. The encoded protein is CASSQASGSYNEQFF.

The rearrangement uses TRBV30 and TRBJ2-7, with TRBD2 as a possible D gene (7 bases). The CDR3 is 14 residues long. CDR1 is GTSNPN and CDR2 is SVGIG in the germline V gene (reference sequence). The germline V and J ends were trimmed by 4 bases and 2 bases, with 15 bases remaining between them. The CDR3 DNA is TGTGCCTGGATTGGGGAGGGGACACCCTACGAGCAGTACTTC. Translation: CAWIGEGTPYEQYF.

The chain couples TRBV7-7 to TRBJ1-3; D is undetermined. V lost 11 bases to trimming and J lost 2 bases, with 10 bases between them. Germline CDR1 and CDR2: SSHAT and FNYEAQ (reference sequence). The CDR3 length is 12 residues. The CDR3 spells CAVPGPGNTIYF. Written as DNA, the CDR3 is TGTGCCGTCCCTGGACCTGGAAACACCATATATTTT.

As DNA, the CDR3 is TGTGCCAGCAGCTTAAGCGAGGGTTACGAGCAGTACTTC. Translating it yields CASSLSEGYEQYF. This sequence joins TRBV11-2 and TRBJ2-7; tentatively, D is TRBD2 (5 bases). The ends were cut back, 2 bases at V and 4 bases at J, with 9 bases in the middle. The CDR3 covers 13 residues. The germline CDR1 and CDR2 sequences are SGHAT and FQNNGV. The whole variable domain, remainder taken from reference TRBV11-2 and TRBJ2-7, is EAGVAQSPRYKIIEKRQSVAFWCNPISGHATLYWYQQILGQGPKLLIQFQNNGVVDDSQLPKDRFSAERLKGVDSTLKIQPAKLEDSAVYLCASSLSEGYEQYFGPGTRLTVT.

This chain joins TRBV10-3 and TRBJ2-3, with TRBD2 identical over 9 bases. This CDR3 comprises 16 residues. CDR1 and CDR2 from the germline V gene are ENHRY and SYGVKD. The junction had 5 bases not matched to a gene; V was cut back by 4 bases and J by 0 bases. The CDR3 is CAISGGLAESTDTQYF. Here the CDR3 DNA reads TGTGCCATCAGTGGGGGACTAGCAGAAAGCACAGATACGCAGTATTTT.

The V call is TRBV9, the J call TRBJ2-7, with 8 bases matching TRBD2. The CDR3 runs 14 residues. V was clipped by 3 bases and J by 3 bases; unmatched bases: 5. Germline CDR1 is SGDLS and CDR2 is YYNGEE. CDR3 nucleotides: TGTGCCAGCAGCGGGACCGGGACTAGCTACGAGCAGTACTTC. The encoded protein is CASSGTGTSYEQYF. The entire variable domain, with the rest obtained from reference TRBV9 and TRBJ2-7, is as follows: DSGVTQTPKHLITATGQRVTLRCSPRSGDLSVYWYQQSLDQGLQFLIQYYNGEERAKGNILERFSAQQFPDLHSELNLSSLELGDSALYFCASSGTGTSYEQYFGPGTRLTVT.

J is TRBJ1-4 and V is TRBV29-1, with D maybe TRBD1 (5 bases). This CDR3 contains 15 residues. V dropped 7 bases and J dropped 0 bases, with 15 bases sitting between them. Germline CDR1 SQVTM, CDR2 ANQGSEA. The CDR3 DNA follows: TGCAGCGCCGGTGGGGGAGCAGCAACTAATGAAAAACTGTTTTTT. It is translated as CSAGGGAATNEKLFF.

The chain combines TRBV4-2 with TRBJ2-1; the D is unclear. V was cut by 0 bases and J by 7 bases, with 13 bases left in between. The CDR3 runs to 15 residues. The germline V gene has CDR1 LGHNA and CDR2 YNFKEQ. CDR3 in amino acids: CASSQDTRVSNEQFF. The CDR3 DNA follows: TGTGCCAGCAGCCAAGATACAAGGGTGTCGAATGAGCAGTTCTTC.

The chain employs TRBV5-1 and TRBJ2-7; 13 positions agree with TRBD2. The germline gives CDR1 SGHRS, CDR2 YFSETQ. V shed 4 bases and J 6 bases; nucleotides not matched to a gene: 10. The CDR3 loop spans 16 amino acids. In DNA, the CDR3 is TGCGCCAGCAGCCCCCCAGGACTAGCGGGAGCTGCCGAGCAGTACTTC. Translation: CASSPPGLAGAAEQYF.

The chain is built from TRBV7-2 and TRBJ2-7; TRBD1 is a possible D gene (5 bases). V gave up 3 bases and J gave up 7 bases, with 10 bases separating them. Germline CDR1 reads SGHTA; CDR2 reads FQGNSA. There are 12 residues in the CDR3. CDR3 sequence reads: CASSLSGWEQYF. The CDR3 coding sequence is TGTGCCAGCAGCTTGTCAGGGTGGGAGCAGTACTTC.

The chain has TRBV7-9 and TRBJ2-7, with D perhaps matching TRBD2 (6 bases). The CDR3 sequence is 12 residues long. Between the trimmed V and J ends, which lost 5 bases and 4 bases, there was a span of 9 bases. Germline CDR1 is SEHNR and CDR2 is FQNEAQ (reference sequence). The CDR3 DNA follows: TGTGCCAGCAGCGGGACTGGTTACGAGCAGTACTTC. This encodes CASSGTGYEQYF.

The table lists this clone with a few counts. V usage is TRBV4-1 and J usage is TRBJ1-2; possible D gene TRBD1, 5 bases. The CDR3 is 15 residues long. Between the trimmed V and J ends, which lost 6 bases and 5 bases, there was a span of 19 bases. Germline-derived CDR1 and CDR2 are MGHRA and YSYEKL. The CDR3 here is CASRTGAGREYGYTF. As DNA, the CDR3 is TGCGCCAGCAGGACTGGGGCAGGCCGGGAATATGGCTACACCTTC.

The V and J genes are TRBV6-5 and TRBJ2-1; 7 nucleotides line up with TRBD2. Unmatched junction bases numbered 2, after V lost 0 bases and J lost 0 bases. CDR1 MNHEY and CDR2 SVGAGI come from the germline V gene. The CDR3 length is 16 residues. CDR3 loop: CASSYSGGSSYNEQFF. The CDR3 coding sequence is TGTGCCAGCAGTTACTCGGGCGGGAGCTCCTACAATGAGCAGTTCTTC.

The chain recombines TRBV2 with TRBJ1-2; 10 positions agree with TRBD1. V shed 6 bases, J shed 8 bases, and the junction held 6 bases outside the gene matches. Germline V lookup: CDR1 SNHLY, CDR2 FYNNEI. The CDR3 extends over 13 amino acids. CDR3 coding DNA: TGTGCCAGCAGCACCGGGACAGGGGCCGGCTACACCTTC. Amino acid sequence: CASSTGTGAGYTF.

The chain has TRBV7-9 and TRBJ2-3, with 8 bases that match TRBD1. CDR3 length: 15 amino acids. Unmatched junction bases numbered 5, after V lost 2 bases and J lost 4 bases. Germline values: CDR1 SEHNR, CDR2 FQNEAQ (reference sequence). The CDR3 protein is CASSLSGGRADTQYF. Here the CDR3 DNA reads TGTGCCAGCAGCTTATCAGGGGGCAGGGCAGATACGCAGTATTTT.

A word on this clone: It is unclear where the CDR3 begins or ends on the DNA, so no DNA is shown, and the CDR3 is as TCRdb lists it. The V gene is TRBV27, the J gene TRBJ1-4. Inclusive of both ends, the CDR3 amounts to 14 amino acids. CDR1 MNHEY and CDR2 SMNVEV come from the germline V gene (reference sequence). The CDR3 region is CASSFGAGGEKLFF.

CDR3 sequence (DNA): TGTGCCAGCAGCTTGGGGACAACAGAGGCGACTGAAGCTTTCTTT. As protein: CASSLGTTEATEAFF. The gene calls are TRBV5-5 and TRBJ1-1; D may be TRBD1 (5 bases). V was cut by 0 bases and J by 5 bases, with 14 bases left in between. The CDR3 consists of 15 residues. CDR1 and CDR2 from the germline V gene are SGHKS and YYEKEE (reference sequence).

This rearrangement joins TRBV6-5 to TRBJ2-7, with TRBD2 matching over 9 bases. The CDR3 loop spans 15 amino acids. The V gene's germline CDR1 is MNHEY and CDR2 SVGAGI. V gave up 5 bases and J gave up 6 bases; unmatched junction bases: 11. In DNA form, the CDR3 reads TGTGCCAGCAGTAGGCGGGGCGGGCGGGAGGGCGAGCAGTACTTC. Translation: CASSRRGGREGEQYF.

V is TRBV5-5 and J is TRBJ1-2; D not resolved. The CDR3 length is 14 residues. The V gene lost 1 base and the J gene lost 6 bases, with 13 bases spanning the gap. From germline, CDR1 is SGHKS and CDR2 YYEKEE (reference sequence). The chain's CDR3 is CASSLSAPPDGYTF. The CDR3 DNA sequence: TGTGCCAGCAGCTTGTCGGCCCCCCCAGATGGCTACACCTTC. The variable domain in full, completed from reference TRBV5-5 and TRBJ1-2, reads DAGVTQSPTHLIKTRGQQVTLRCSPISGHKSVSWYQQVLGQGPQFIFQYYEKEERGRGNFPDRFSARQFPNYSSELNVNALLLGDSALYLCASSLSAPPDGYTFGSGTRLTVV.

The J gene is TRBJ2-7, the V gene TRBV7-7; D may match TRBD1 or TRBD2 (5 bases each). Trimming took 5 bases from V and 3 from J, leaving 11 bases between them. This CDR3 is 13 amino acids long. Germline V lookup: CDR1 SSHAT, CDR2 FNYEAQ (reference sequence). DNA of the CDR3: TGTGCCAGCAGCCCCGAGAGGGGCTACGAGCAGTACTTC. Amino acids: CASSPERGYEQYF.

The chain recombines TRBV2 with TRBJ2-7; TRBD1 is a possible D gene (6 bases). The CDR3 consists of 14 residues. Germline V lookup: CDR1 SNHLY, CDR2 FYNNEI. V lost 7 bases to trimming and J lost 0 bases, with 13 bases between them. The CDR3 DNA reads TGTGCCAGCATTTTTGGGACACACTCCTACGAGCAGTACTTC. This encodes CASIFGTHSYEQYF.

CDR3 protein: CAWSVGPGVDTQYF. The DNA for the CDR3 is TGTGCCTGGAGTGTAGGGCCAGGGGTTGATACGCAGTATTTT. The V call is TRBV30, the J call TRBJ2-3; D might be TRBD1 (6 bases). The germline V and J ends were trimmed by 0 bases and 6 bases, with 13 bases remaining between them. The CDR3 extends over 14 amino acids. Germline CDR1 is GTSNPN and CDR2 is SVGIG (reference sequence).